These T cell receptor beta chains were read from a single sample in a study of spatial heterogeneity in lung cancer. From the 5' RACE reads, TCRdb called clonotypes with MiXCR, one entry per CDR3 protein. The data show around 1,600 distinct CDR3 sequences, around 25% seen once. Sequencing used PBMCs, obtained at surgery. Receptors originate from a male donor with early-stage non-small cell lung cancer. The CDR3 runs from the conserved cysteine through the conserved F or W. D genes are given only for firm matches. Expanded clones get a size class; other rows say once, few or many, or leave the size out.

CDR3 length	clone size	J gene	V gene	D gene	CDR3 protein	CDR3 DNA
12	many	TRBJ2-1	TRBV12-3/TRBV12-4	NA	CASSLRVDEQFF	TGTGCCAGCAGTTTAAGGGTGGATGAGCAGTTCTTC
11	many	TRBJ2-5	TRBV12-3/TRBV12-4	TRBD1	CASSRTGIEVF	TGTGCCAGCAGTAGGACAGGGATTGAAGTCTTC
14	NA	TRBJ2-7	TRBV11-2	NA	CASSLQGFPIEQYF	TGTGCCAGCAGCTTACAGGGATTCCCCATCGAGCAGTACTTC
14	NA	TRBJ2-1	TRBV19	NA	CASSFIPWGDEQFF	TGTGCCAGTAGCTTCATCCCGTGGGGGGATGAGCAGTTCTTC
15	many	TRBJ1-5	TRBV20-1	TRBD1	CSANLRDRAYQPQHF	TGCAGTGCTAATCTCCGGGACAGGGCGTATCAGCCCCAGCATTTT
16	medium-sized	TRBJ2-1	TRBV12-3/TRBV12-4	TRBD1	CASSDYRGRVYNEQFF	TGTGCCAGCAGTGACTACAGGGGGCGCGTCTACAATGAGCAGTTCTTC
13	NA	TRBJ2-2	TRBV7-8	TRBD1	CASRGQGTGELFF	TGTGCCAGCAGGGGACAGGGAACCGGGGAGCTGTTTTTT
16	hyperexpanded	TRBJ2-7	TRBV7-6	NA	CASSLGGPVTVNEQYF	TGTGCCAGCAGCTTAGGGGGGCCCGTGACAGTAAATGAGCAGTACTTC
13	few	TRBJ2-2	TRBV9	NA	CASSVSGTGELFF	TGTGCCAGCAGCGTAAGTGGCACCGGGGAGCTGTTTTTT
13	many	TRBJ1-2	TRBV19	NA	CASSIVVGDGYTF	TGTGCCAGTAGTATAGTTGTGGGCGATGGCTACACCTTC
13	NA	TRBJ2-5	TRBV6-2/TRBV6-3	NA	CASSPDRVETQYF	TGTGCCAGCAGCCCCGACAGAGTCGAGACCCAGTACTTC
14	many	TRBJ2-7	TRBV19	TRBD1	CASSIVQGASLQYF	TGTGCCAGTAGTATAGTCCAGGGGGCAAGTCTGCAGTACTTC
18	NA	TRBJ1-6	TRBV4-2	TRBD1	CASSQKHRGGSYNSPLHF	TGTGCCAGCAGCCAGAAACACAGGGGTGGCTCCTATAATTCACCCCTCCACTTT
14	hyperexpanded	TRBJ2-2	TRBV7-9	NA	CASSSWVFTGELFF	TGTGCCAGCAGCTCGTGGGTGTTCACCGGGGAGCTGTTTTTT
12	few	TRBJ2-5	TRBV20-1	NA	CSARVGSETQYF	TGCAGTGCTCGAGTAGGGTCGGAGACCCAGTACTTC
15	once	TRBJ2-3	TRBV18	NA	CASSPVPGVTDTQYF	TGTGCCAGCTCACCCGTGCCCGGGGTGACAGATACGCAGTATTTT
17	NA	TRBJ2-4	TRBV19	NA	CASSAGAPATAKNIQYF	TGTGCCAGTAGTGCGGGGGCACCAGCAACAGCCAAAAACATTCAGTACTTC
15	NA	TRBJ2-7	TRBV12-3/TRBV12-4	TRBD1	CASSDGQGAPYEQYF	TGTGCCAGCAGTGATGGACAGGGGGCCCCCTACGAGCAGTACTTC
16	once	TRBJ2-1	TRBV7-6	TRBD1	CASRRRTGAPYNEQFF	TGTGCCAGCAGGAGAAGGACAGGGGCCCCCTACAATGAGCAGTTCTTC
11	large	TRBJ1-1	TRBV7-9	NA	CASSSSTEAFF	TGTGCCAGCAGCTCCAGCACTGAAGCTTTCTTT
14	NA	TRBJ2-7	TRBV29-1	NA	CSVEVQPSSYEQYF	TGCAGCGTTGAAGTGCAGCCAAGCTCCTACGAGCAGTACTTC
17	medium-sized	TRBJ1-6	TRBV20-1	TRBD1	CSARDLLTATGASPLHF	TGCAGTGCTAGAGATTTATTAACCGCGACAGGGGCTTCACCCCTCCACTTT
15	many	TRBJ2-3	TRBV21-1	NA	CASSKASGSTDTQYF	TGTGCCAGCAGCAAAGCGAGCGGGAGCACAGATACGCAGTATTTT
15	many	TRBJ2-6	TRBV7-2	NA	CASSTRGSGANVLTF	TGTGCCAGCAGCACGCGGGGCTCTGGGGCCAACGTCCTGACTTTC
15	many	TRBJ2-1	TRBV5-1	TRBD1	CASSRTGSSPNEQFF	TGCGCCAGCAGCAGGACAGGGTCGTCTCCAAATGAGCAGTTCTTC
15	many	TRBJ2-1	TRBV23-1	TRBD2	CASIGLTSGRNEQFF	TGCGCCAGCATTGGGTTGACTAGCGGGAGGAATGAGCAGTTCTTC
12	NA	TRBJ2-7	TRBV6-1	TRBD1	CASIYRGDEQYF	TGTGCCAGCATTTACAGGGGGGACGAGCAGTACTTC
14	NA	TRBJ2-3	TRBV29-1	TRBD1	CSVEAYLRGSTQYF	TGCAGCGTTGAAGCTTACCTCAGGGGGTCTACGCAGTATTTT
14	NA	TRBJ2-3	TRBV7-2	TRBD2	CASRLLASTDTQYF	TGTGCCAGCAGACTACTAGCGAGCACAGATACGCAGTATTTT
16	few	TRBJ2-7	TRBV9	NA	CASSVAGGLTSYEQYF	TGTGCCAGCAGCGTAGCCGGGGGCCTCACCTCCTACGAGCAGTACTTC
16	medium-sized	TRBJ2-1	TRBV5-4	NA	CASSWTKETDDNEQFF	TGTGCCAGCAGCTGGACAAAGGAGACCGACGACAATGAGCAGTTCTTC
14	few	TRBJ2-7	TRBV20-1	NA	CSAIYGEGIYEQYF	TGCAGTGCTATTTATGGGGAAGGGATCTACGAGCAGTACTTC
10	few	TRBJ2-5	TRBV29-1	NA	CSALYETQYF	TGCAGCGCCTTGTATGAGACCCAGTACTTC
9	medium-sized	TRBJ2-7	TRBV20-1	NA	CSGGVEQYF	TGCAGTGGGGGGGTCGAGCAGTACTTC
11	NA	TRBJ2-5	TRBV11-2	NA	CASSLSETQYF	TGTGCCAGCAGCTTATCTGAGACCCAGTACTTC
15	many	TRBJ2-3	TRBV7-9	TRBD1	CASSLTQGVKDTQYF	TGTGCCAGCAGCTTAACTCAGGGGGTTAAAGATACGCAGTATTTT